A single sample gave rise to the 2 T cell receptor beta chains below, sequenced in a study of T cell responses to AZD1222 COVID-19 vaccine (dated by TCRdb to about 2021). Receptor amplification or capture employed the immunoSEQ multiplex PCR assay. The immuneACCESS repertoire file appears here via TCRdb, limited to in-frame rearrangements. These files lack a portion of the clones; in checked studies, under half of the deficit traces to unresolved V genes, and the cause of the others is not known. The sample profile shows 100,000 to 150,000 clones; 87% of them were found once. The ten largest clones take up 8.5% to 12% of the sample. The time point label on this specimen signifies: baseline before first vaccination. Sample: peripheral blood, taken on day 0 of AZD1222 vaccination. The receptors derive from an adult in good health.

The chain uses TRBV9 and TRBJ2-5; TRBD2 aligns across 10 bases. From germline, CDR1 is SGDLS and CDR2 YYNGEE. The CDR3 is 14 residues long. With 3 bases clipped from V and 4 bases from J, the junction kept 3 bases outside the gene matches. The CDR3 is CASSARTSGETQYF. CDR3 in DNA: TGTGCCAGCAGCGCAAGGACTAGCGGAGAGACCCAGTACTTC.

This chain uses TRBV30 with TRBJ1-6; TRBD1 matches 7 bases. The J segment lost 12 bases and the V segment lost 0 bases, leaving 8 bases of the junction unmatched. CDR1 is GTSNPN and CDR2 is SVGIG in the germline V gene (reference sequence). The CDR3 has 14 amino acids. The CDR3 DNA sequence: TGTGCCTGGAGTGTCCCCCAGGGGGGGGGACCCCTCCACTTT. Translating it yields CAWSVPQGGGPLHF.